The 32 T cell receptor beta chains below all came from one sample that was sequenced in a study of T cells in Graves' hyperthyroidism and ophthalmopathy. There were TCR beta CDR3 regions amplified from RNA transcripts. A set of HTBI primers served as the primers for a first-round RT-PCR of the TCR CDR3. MiXCR, applied by TCRdb to the multiplex PCR reads, yields one record per CDR3 protein. The data show 450,000 to 700,000 distinct CDR3 sequences, with 35% to 55% seen just once and roughly 20% held by the top ten. The sequencing sample was made of peripheral blood or thyroid tissue (not recorded which). Source of these receptors: an adult woman with Graves' disease, either hyperthyroidism or ophthalmopathy (not recorded which).

The J gene is TRBJ2-7, the V gene TRBV20-1, with D perhaps matching TRBD2 (5 bases). Germline CDR1 and CDR2: DFQATT and SNEGSKA (reference sequence). The CDR3 has 15 amino acids. Trimming shortened V by 5 bases and J by 3 bases, and 20 bases separated the two germline ends. CDR3 coding DNA: TGCAGTGCTCCGCCCGGTTTTGTAGCGAACTACGAGCAGTACTTC. Translation gives CSAPPGFVANYEQYF.

The J gene is TRBJ1-1, the V gene TRBV2; D is unresolved. CDR3 length: 13 amino acids. Between the trimmed V and J ends, which lost 3 bases and 6 bases, there was a span of 11 bases. Germline CDR1 SNHLY, CDR2 FYNNEI. CDR3 loop: CASSDRGAAEAFF. The DNA for the CDR3 is TGTGCCAGCAGTGACCGGGGAGCTGCTGAAGCTTTCTTT.

In this sample, this clonotype turned up many times. The V call is TRBV4-2, the J call TRBJ2-2; either TRBD1 or TRBD2 may supply D (5 bases each). In germline, CDR1 is LGHNA, CDR2 YNFKEQ. The V gene lost 0 bases and the J gene lost 5 bases, with 7 bases spanning the gap. The CDR3 consists of 14 residues. CDR3 residues: CASSQDWGTGELFF. CDR3 nucleotides: TGTGCCAGCAGCCAAGATTGGGGGACCGGGGAGCTGTTTTTT.

This clonotype appeared a few times. This clone may be a read error of a much larger clone one base away. This rearrangement joins TRBV10-3 to TRBJ1-2; D is uncertain. CDR1 and CDR2 from the germline V gene are ENHRY and SYGVKD. The length of the CDR3 is 12 residues. V was cut by 5 bases and J by 4 bases, with 8 bases left in between. The CDR3 nucleotides read TGTGCCATCAGTCAAGACACCTATGGCTACACCTTC. Its translation is CAISQDTYGYTF.

For this clonotype: Since no conserved phenylalanine or tryptophan closes the CDR3, a read error is the likely cause. It is unclear where the CDR3 begins or ends on the DNA, so no DNA is shown, and the CDR3 is as TCRdb lists it. This chain links TRBV7-9 with TRBJ1-6. The CDR3 contains 10 residues when both ends are counted. Germline V gene data show CDR1 as SEHNR and CDR2 as FQNEAQ (reference sequence). The CDR3 spells CASSLPPSWR.

The table lists this clonotype with many counts. The V and J genes are TRBV20-1 and TRBJ2-5, with 12 positions matching TRBD2. The CDR3 is made up of 15 amino acids. Trimming took 1 base from V and 3 from J; bases not matched to a gene: 3. Germline CDR1 reads DFQATT; CDR2 reads SNEGSKA (reference sequence). CDR3 coding DNA: TGCAGTGCTAGAGGACTAGCGGGAGTTGAAGAGACCCAGTACTTC. Its translation: CSARGLAGVEETQYF.

V is TRBV30 and J is TRBJ2-2; the D is unclear. Germline V gene lookup returns CDR1 GTSNPN and CDR2 SVGIG (reference sequence). The CDR3 length is 14 residues. V lost 2 bases, J lost 5 bases, and 12 bases lay in between. CDR3 amino acids: CAWSTIMKTGELFF. The CDR3 DNA reads as TGTGCCTGGAGTACGATAATGAAGACCGGGGAGCTGTTTTTT.

This chain uses TRBV11-1 with TRBJ1-1; 10 positions agree with TRBD1. Trimming cost V 6 bases and J 4 bases; bases outside gene matches: 11. The germline V gene encodes CDR1 SGHAT and CDR2 FQDESV (reference sequence). The CDR3 sequence is 16 residues long. The CDR3 DNA follows: TGTGCCAGCAGTCCACCGGGACAGGGGATCGGCACTGAAGCTTTCTTT. It translates to CASSPPGQGIGTEAFF.

This clonotype was found a few times. The CDR3 spells CASTKLPGMGGASTDTQYF. CDR3 nucleotides: TGCGCCAGCACCAAGCTCCCGGGCATGGGAGGGGCTAGCACAGATACGCAGTATTTT. This rearrangement joins TRBV10-2 to TRBJ2-3; 7 bases fit TRBD2. This CDR3 is 19 amino acids long. V dropped 7 bases and J dropped 0; count of bases not matched to a gene: 19. Looked up from germline, CDR1 is WSHSY and CDR2 is SAAADI.

V and J are TRBV7-2 and TRBJ2-7; 8 bases map to TRBD1. V was clipped by 5 bases and J by 7 bases; unmatched bases: 4. The CDR3 contains 12 residues. From germline, CDR1 is SGHTA and CDR2 FQGNSA. CDR3 amino acids: CASSQGASEQYF. CDR3 sequence (DNA): TGTGCCAGCAGCCAGGGGGCGTCGGAGCAGTACTTC.

This clonotype was detected many times. This chain connects TRBV20-1 to TRBJ1-5; a possible D gene is TRBD1 (5 bases). CDR1 and CDR2 (germline): DFQATT, SNEGSKA (reference sequence). This CDR3 is built from 13 residues. Deletions cut 3 bases from V and 4 bases from J, with 10 bases between. CDR3 residues: CSASSRVNQPQHF. CDR3 sequence (DNA): TGCAGTGCTAGCTCCAGGGTAAATCAGCCCCAGCATTTT.

This clonotype showed up many times. The chain has TRBV5-1 and TRBJ1-2, with unresolved D. The V gene lost 2 bases and the J gene lost 6 bases, with 20 bases spanning the gap. The CDR3 runs to 16 residues. The germline gives CDR1 SGHRS, CDR2 YFSETQ. As DNA, the CDR3 is TGCGCCAGCAGCTTCGGACCACTTGGCGGAAGGGATGGCTACACCTTC. This sequence encodes CASSFGPLGGRDGYTF.

This clonotype was detected ten times or more. V usage is TRBV24-1 and J usage is TRBJ2-2; no firm D call. CDR3 length: 13 residues. Per germline, CDR1 KGHDR and CDR2 SFDVKD. V lost 5 bases and J 5 bases, leaving 8 bases between the germline ends. The chain's CDR3 is CATSAGRTGELFF. The CDR3 coding sequence is TGTGCCACCAGTGCGGGTAGAACCGGGGAGCTGTTTTTT.

This clonotype came up once. The chain carries TRBV29-1 and TRBJ1-2; no definite D call. Between the trimmed V and J ends, which lost 1 base and 7 bases, there was a span of 16 bases. Germline loops: CDR1 SQVTM, CDR2 ANQGSEA. This CDR3 spans 14 amino acids. CDR3 DNA sequence: TGCAGCGTTGAAGGTGACCTCAGCTCCAGTGGCTACACCTTC. Amino acid sequence: CSVEGDLSSSGYTF. Based on the CDR3 plus reference TRBV29-1 and TRBJ1-2, the full variable domain is SAVISQKPSRDICQRGTSLTIQCQVDSQVTMMFWYRQQPGQSLTLIATANQGSEATYESGFVIDKFPISRPNLTFSTLTVSNMSPEDSSIYLCSVEGDLSSSGYTFGSGTRLTVV.

The chain joins TRBV20-1 to TRBJ2-7; TRBD1 aligns across 7 bases. Trimming cost V 2 bases and J 4 bases; bases outside gene matches: 2. The CDR3 runs 12 residues. CDR1 DFQATT and CDR2 SNEGSKA come from the germline V gene (reference sequence). CDR3 in amino acids: CSARTRGYEQYF. Here the CDR3 DNA reads TGCAGTGCTAGAACCAGGGGGTACGAGCAGTACTTC.

This clonotype has more than one count but fewer than ten. This chain links TRBV12-3 or TRBV12-4 with TRBJ2-6, with D perhaps being TRBD1 or TRBD2 (5 bases each). This CDR3 has 19 residues. The V end lost 8 bases, the J end lost 0 bases, and 23 bases lay between the germline ends. The CDR3, as DNA: TGTGCCAGCTCACCAACGGGACCCACTACCTTCTCTGGGGCCAACGTCCTGACTTTC. Its protein product is CASSPTGPTTFSGANVLTF.

This clonotype was recorded at least ten times. The CDR3 is CASSLYRNTEAFF. As DNA, the CDR3 is TGTGCCAGCAGCTTATATCGGAACACTGAAGCTTTCTTT. The chain is built from TRBV7-3 and TRBJ1-1; no clear D gene. Germline CDR1 SGHTA, CDR2 FQGTGA. The CDR3 is 13 residues long. Trimming took 2 bases from V and 1 from J, leaving 5 bases between them.

The chain uses TRBV6-4 and TRBJ2-5; maybe TRBD2 (5 bases). The CDR3 has 14 residues. Trimming removed 6 bases from V and 6 bases from J, with 17 bases in between. Germline V gives CDR1 MRHNA, CDR2 SNTAGT. The DNA for the CDR3 is TGTGCCAGCAGGATACTAGAGGAACTTCAGACCCAGTACTTC. This encodes CASRILEELQTQYF.

The V call is TRBV4-2, the J call TRBJ1-1, with D possibly TRBD1 on 5 matching bases. With 0 bases removed from V and 3 bases from J, the gap between germline ends came to 11 bases. CDR3 length equals 15 residues. The germline CDR1 and CDR2 sequences are LGHNA and YNFKEQ. The DNA of the CDR3 is TGTGCCAGCAGCCAAGACCCGACGGGGGACACTGAAGCTTTCTTT. This sequence encodes CASSQDPTGDTEAFF.

This clonotype was detected a few times. The chain uses TRBV19 and TRBJ1-1, with TRBD1 matching 10 bases. V was clipped by 4 bases and J by 6 bases; unmatched bases: 17. The CDR3 loop spans 18 amino acids. Looked up from germline, CDR1 is LNHDA and CDR2 is SQIVND (reference sequence). The CDR3 protein is CASSRQGAVASTYPEAFF. CDR3 sequence (DNA): TGTGCCAGTAGTAGACAGGGGGCAGTGGCTTCCACTTACCCTGAAGCTTTCTTT.

This clonotype occurred once. This sequence joins TRBV11-1 and TRBJ2-5, with 8 bases identical to TRBD2. Germline loops: CDR1 SGHAT, CDR2 FQDESV (reference sequence). This CDR3 has 15 residues. Trimming at V came to 3 bases and at J to 5 bases, leaving 8 bases not matched to a gene. The CDR3 reads CASSFSGTGGETQYF. In nucleotides, the CDR3 is TGTGCCAGCAGCTTTAGCGGGACCGGGGGGGAGACCCAGTACTTC.

Here the CDR3 reads CASSVGQGGQDGYTF. In DNA form, the CDR3 reads TGTGCCAGCAGCGTAGGTCAGGGGGGACAAGATGGCTACACCTTC. The V call is TRBV9, the J call TRBJ1-2; 7 positions agree with TRBD1. Looked up from germline, CDR1 is SGDLS and CDR2 is YYNGEE. This CDR3 has 15 amino acids. Unmatched junction bases numbered 8, after V lost 0 bases and J lost 6 bases.

The chain links TRBV29-1 to TRBJ2-2; a possible D gene is TRBD1 (7 bases). The CDR3 is made up of 16 amino acids. Germline V CDR1 and CDR2: SQVTM, ANQGSEA. CDR3 loop: CHAGQTNRRLTGELFF. The CDR3 DNA is TGCCACGCGGGACAGACTAACCGTCGACTCACCGGGGAGCTGTTTTTT.

This clonotype was seen at least ten times. This rearrangement joins TRBV10-3 to TRBJ2-7, with D tentatively TRBD1 (6 bases). This CDR3 has 14 amino acids. Between the trimmed V and J ends, which lost 8 bases and 0 bases, there was a span of 14 bases. Per germline, CDR1 ENHRY and CDR2 SYGVKD. This CDR3 reads CAIQQGAFSYEQYF. The CDR3 DNA follows: TGTGCCATCCAACAGGGAGCCTTCTCCTACGAGCAGTACTTC.

The chain joins TRBV10-3 to TRBJ1-3; unclear D gene. In germline, CDR1 is ENHRY, CDR2 SYGVKD. V was cut by 7 bases and J by 2 bases, with 18 bases left in between. The CDR3 loop spans 16 amino acids. Written as DNA, the CDR3 is TGTGCCATCATCGGAACAGAGGGATCTACTGGAAACACCATATATTTT. It translates to CAIIGTEGSTGNTIYF.

The CDR3, as DNA: TGTGCCAGCAGCCCCCGGGACCCGGGGATGGAGACCCAGTACTTC. Translation gives CASSPRDPGMETQYF. The chain couples TRBV7-2 to TRBJ2-5; TRBD1 or TRBD2 may be the D gene (5 bases each). This CDR3 is built from 15 residues. The germline V and J ends were trimmed by 5 bases and 5 bases, with 18 bases remaining between them. CDR1 is SGHTA, CDR2 FQGNSA, per germline.

This clonotype was seen a handful of times. This sequence joins TRBV6-5 and TRBJ2-7, with TRBD1 identical over 7 bases. The CDR3 contains 12 residues. CDR1 is MNHEY and CDR2 is SVGAGI in the germline V gene. The trim removed 10 bases at V and 3 bases at J, leaving 6 bases unmatched. The CDR3 protein is CATYGQDYEQYF. CDR3 in DNA: TGTGCCACGTACGGACAGGACTACGAGCAGTACTTC.

This clonotype has at least ten counts. The V gene is TRBV12-3 or TRBV12-4, the J gene TRBJ1-1, with D tentatively TRBD1 (6 bases). V was pared by 7 bases and J by 1 base, with 10 bases between. This CDR3 is built from 13 residues. The chain's CDR3 is CASTNRENTEAFF. DNA of the CDR3: TGTGCCAGCACTAACAGGGAGAACACTGAAGCTTTCTTT.

This clonotype has a count of ten or more. The J gene is TRBJ1-2, the V gene TRBV18, with D hard to call. The length of the CDR3 is 14 residues. V gave up 3 bases and J gave up 7 bases, with 15 bases separating them. Germline V gene sequence: CDR1 KGHSH, CDR2 LQKENI. The CDR3 region has the DNA TGTGCCAGCTCACCTCCTCCAGCTCGGGGTGGCTACACCTTC. This encodes CASSPPPARGGYTF. The whole variable domain, remainder taken from reference TRBV18 and TRBJ1-2, is NAGVMQNPRHLVRRRGQEARLRCSPMKGHSHVYWYRQLPEEGLKFMVYLQKENIIDESGMPKERFSAEFPKEGPSILRIQQVVRGDSAAYFCASSPPPARGGYTFGSGTRLTVV.

The chain has TRBV7-9 and TRBJ2-1; tentative D call: TRBD2 (5 bases). Trimming took 7 bases from V and 10 from J, leaving 14 bases between them. Germline assignment: CDR1 SEHNR and CDR2 FQNEAQ (reference sequence). This CDR3 spans 12 amino acids. In nucleotides, the CDR3 is TGTGCCAGCACCACCCTAGGCGGGGAGCAGTTCTTC. Protein sequence: CASTTLGGEQFF.

This chain joins TRBV20-1 and TRBJ2-7; D is uncertain. The CDR3 is 12 residues long. The V end lost 3 bases, the J end lost 5 bases, and 11 bases lay between the germline ends. The germline V gene encodes CDR1 DFQATT and CDR2 SNEGSKA (reference sequence). The CDR3 bases are TGCAGTGCTAGCGGCCGATTCGACGAGCAGTACTTC. Translation: CSASGRFDEQYF.

This clonotype was recorded at least ten times. The chain links TRBV2 to TRBJ2-2, with 12 bases lining up with TRBD2. The CDR3 spans 17 residues. From germline, CDR1 is SNHLY and CDR2 FYNNEI. The V gene end was trimmed by 3 bases and the J gene end by 4 bases; junction bases not matched to a gene: 6. This CDR3 reads CASSEPTSGRTTGELFF. In DNA, the CDR3 is TGTGCCAGCAGTGAGCCCACTAGCGGGAGGACCACCGGGGAGCTGTTTTTT.